This T cell receptor (beta chain) was observed in a study of cytotoxic CD8 clonotypes in ibrutinib-treated CLL. Depths of 1 in 200,000 to 1 in 1 million T cells were the sequencing target. Clones were sequenced by immunoSEQ multiplex PCR, and TCRdb holds only the in-frame ones, with some missing. The table has approximately 35,000 clones, 71% seen once. Germline loops: CDR1 SGHVS, CDR2 FNYEAQ. V dropped 1 base and J dropped 4 bases, with 5 bases sitting between them. The CDR3 has 13 amino acids. This TCR was recovered from a human donor with chronic lymphocytic leukemia. The rearrangement uses TRBV7-6 and TRBJ1-5; D gene unclear. This sample comprised PBMCs, obtained at disease progression, from a patient treated with ibrutinib. DNA of the CDR3: TGTGCCAGCAGCTTAGGGCGGAATCAGCCCCAGCATTTT. Translating it yields CASSLGRNQPQHF.